These 9 T cell receptor beta chains were sequenced from one sample in a study of early T cells in non-severe SARS-CoV-2 infection. TCRdb analysed the 5' RACE reads with MiXCR anew, one entry per CDR3 protein. The sample has 50,000 to 60,000 distinct CDR3 sequences, roughly 11% seen once. The sequencing input was whole blood. The receptors were sampled from an adult who was a healthcare worker with PCR-confirmed SARS-CoV-2 infection or an uninfected control (not recorded which).

This clonotype has at least ten counts. J is TRBJ2-3 and V is TRBV5-1; 7 bases are shared with TRBD1. Germline lookup yields CDR1 SGHRS and CDR2 YFSETQ. After removal of 4 bases from V and 7 bases from J, the junction contained 9 bases not matched to a gene. The CDR3 consists of 14 residues. CDR3 DNA: TGCGCCAGCAGCGTTCCGGGACAGAAGTATACGCAGTATTTT. Translation gives CASSVPGQKYTQYF. The variable domain in full, with the rest retrieved from reference TRBV5-1 and TRBJ2-3, is KAGVTQTPRYLIKTRGQQVTLSCSPISGHRSVSWYQQTPGQGLQFLFEYFSETQRNKGNFPGRFSGRQFSNSRSEMNVSTLELGDSALYLCASSVPGQKYTQYFGPGTRLTVL.

This clonotype showed up many times. The chain has TRBV6-6 and TRBJ2-1, with a tentative D call TRBD2 (7 bases). Trimming pared 5 bases from V and 0 bases from J, leaving 11 bases between. Germline V gene data show CDR1 as MNHNY and CDR2 as SVGAGI (reference sequence). This CDR3 spans 15 amino acids. CDR3 DNA sequence: TGTGCCAGCAGTGATCGGGGGGCCTCCTACAATGAGCAGTTCTTC. Amino acids: CASSDRGASYNEQFF.

This clonotype was counted only a few times. The rearrangement joins TRBV9 to TRBJ2-1; D possibly uses TRBD1 or TRBD2 (5 bases each). This CDR3 has 15 residues. CDR1 SGDLS and CDR2 YYNGEE come from the germline V gene. V was pared by 0 bases and J by 2 bases, with 9 bases between. CDR3 amino acids: CASSVGGDAYNEQFF. In DNA, the CDR3 is TGTGCCAGCAGCGTAGGTGGGGACGCCTACAATGAGCAGTTCTTC.

In this sample, this clonotype turned up many times. The J gene is TRBJ2-3, the V gene TRBV6-2 or TRBV6-3, with unresolved D. The CDR3 totals 16 residues. The germline V and J ends were trimmed by 6 bases and 2 bases, with 18 bases remaining between them. The germline V gene encodes CDR1 MNHEY and CDR2 SVGEGT. Here the CDR3 DNA reads TGTGCCAGCAGGTCCCAAATCTGGTACCTCACAGATACGCAGTATTTT. Its protein product is CASRSQIWYLTDTQYF.

The chain links TRBV5-4 to TRBJ2-4; tentative D call: TRBD1 (6 bases). This CDR3 comprises 13 residues. CDR1 and CDR2 (germline): SGHNT, YYREEE (reference sequence). Trimming pared 5 bases from V and 5 bases from J, leaving 11 bases between. For the CDR3, the DNA is TGTGCCAGCAGGGACGGGACACAAAACATTCAGTACTTC. This encodes CASRDGTQNIQYF.

In this sample, this clonotype turned up many times. The gene calls are TRBV2 and TRBJ2-2; tentative D call: TRBD2 (5 bases). The V end was cut by 7 bases, the J end by 6 bases, with 15 bases between. Per germline, CDR1 SNHLY and CDR2 FYNNEI. This CDR3 comprises 14 residues. The CDR3 here is CASILLVSAGELFF. In DNA form, the CDR3 reads TGTGCCAGCATTTTACTAGTTTCTGCCGGGGAGCTGTTTTTT.

This clonotype was detected ten times or more. CDR3: CASRFGTGDQPQHF. CDR3 nucleotide sequence: TGTGCCAGCAGGTTTGGGACAGGGGACCAGCCCCAGCATTTT. The chain joins TRBV12-3 or TRBV12-4 to TRBJ1-5; the match to TRBD1 covers 10 bases. The J segment lost 7 bases and the V segment lost 6 bases, leaving 6 bases of the junction unmatched. This CDR3 comprises 14 residues.

This clonotype showed up many times. The chain is built from TRBV12-3 or TRBV12-4 and TRBJ1-5, with D tentatively TRBD1 (5 bases). V lost 0 bases to trimming and J lost 6 bases, with 9 bases between them. The CDR3 covers 14 residues. The CDR3, as DNA: TGTGCCAGCAGTTTAGCGCCAGGGAGTCAGCCCCAGCATTTT. It codes for CASSLAPGSQPQHF.

The chain couples TRBV20-1 to TRBJ2-7; D ambiguous. Germline assignment: CDR1 DFQATT and CDR2 SNEGSKA (reference sequence). This CDR3 is built from 11 residues. V was shortened by 3 bases and J by 2 bases, with 5 bases between the two germline ends. CDR3 in DNA: TGCAGTGCTAGCGGACCCTACGAGCAGTACTTC. Amino acid sequence: CSASGPYEQYF.